This TCR beta chain derives from a study of cytomegalovirus exposure and HLA in healthy donors. Profiled with immunoSEQ multiplex PCR; TCRdb holds only in-frame clones, not every one. This table has 150,000 to 200,000 clones, roughly 82% appearing once. This clone was seen just once. The sample was PBMCs. This receptor was identified in a woman younger than 35 in good health and CMV-seronegative.

The CDR3 loop reads CASSYLPTGMNTEAFF. The CDR3 region has the DNA TGCGCCAGCAGCTACCTACCAACAGGAATGAACACTGAAGCTTTCTTT. J is TRBJ1-1 and V is TRBV5-1, with a weak D call TRBD1 (5 bases). In germline, CDR1 is SGHRS, CDR2 YFSETQ. CDR3 length: 16 residues. Trimming stripped 3 bases from V and 0 bases from J, with 15 bases between.